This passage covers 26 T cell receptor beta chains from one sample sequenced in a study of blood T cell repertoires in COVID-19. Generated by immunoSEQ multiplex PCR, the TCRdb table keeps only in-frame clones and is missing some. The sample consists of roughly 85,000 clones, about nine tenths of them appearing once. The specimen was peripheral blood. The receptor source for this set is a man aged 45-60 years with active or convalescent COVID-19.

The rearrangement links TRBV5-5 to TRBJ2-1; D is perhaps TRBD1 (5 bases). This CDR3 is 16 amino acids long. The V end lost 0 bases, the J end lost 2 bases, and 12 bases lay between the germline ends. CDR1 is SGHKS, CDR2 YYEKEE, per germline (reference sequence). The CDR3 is CASSLASRAPYNEQFF. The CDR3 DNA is TGTGCCAGCAGCTTGGCGTCCAGGGCCCCCTACAATGAGCAGTTCTTC.

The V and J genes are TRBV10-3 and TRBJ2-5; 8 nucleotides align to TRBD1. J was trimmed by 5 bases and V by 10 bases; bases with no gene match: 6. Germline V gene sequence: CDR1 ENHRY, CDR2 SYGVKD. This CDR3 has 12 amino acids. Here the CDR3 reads CATADRAETQYF. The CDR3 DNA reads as TGTGCCACCGCGGACAGGGCGGAGACCCAGTACTTC.

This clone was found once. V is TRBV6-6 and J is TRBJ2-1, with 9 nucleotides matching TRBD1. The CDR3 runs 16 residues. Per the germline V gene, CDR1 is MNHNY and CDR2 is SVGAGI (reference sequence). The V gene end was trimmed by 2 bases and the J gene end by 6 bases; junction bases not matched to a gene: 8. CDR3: CASSYETGGWVNEQFF. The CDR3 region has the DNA TGTGCCAGCAGTTACGAAACAGGGGGCTGGGTCAATGAGCAGTTCTTC.

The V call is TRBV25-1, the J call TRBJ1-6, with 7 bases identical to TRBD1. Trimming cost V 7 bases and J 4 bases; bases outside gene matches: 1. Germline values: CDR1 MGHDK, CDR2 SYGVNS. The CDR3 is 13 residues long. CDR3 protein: CASTGQYNSPLHF. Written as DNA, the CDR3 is TGTGCCAGCACGGGACAGTATAATTCACCCCTCCACTTT.

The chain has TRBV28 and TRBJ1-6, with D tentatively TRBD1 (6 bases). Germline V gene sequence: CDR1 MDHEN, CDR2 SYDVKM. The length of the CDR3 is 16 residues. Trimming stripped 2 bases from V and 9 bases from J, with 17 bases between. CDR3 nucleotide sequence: TGTGCCAGCAGTTTAGATACTACAGGGAATGCTTCACCCCTCCACTTT. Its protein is CASSLDTTGNASPLHF.

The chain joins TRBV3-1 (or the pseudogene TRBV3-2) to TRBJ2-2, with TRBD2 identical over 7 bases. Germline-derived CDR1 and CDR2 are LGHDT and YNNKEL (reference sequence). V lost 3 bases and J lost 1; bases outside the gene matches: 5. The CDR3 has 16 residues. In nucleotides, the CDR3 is TGTGCCAGCAGCCACGATGGCGGGAGGAACACCGGGGAGCTGTTTTTT. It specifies CASSHDGGRNTGELFF.

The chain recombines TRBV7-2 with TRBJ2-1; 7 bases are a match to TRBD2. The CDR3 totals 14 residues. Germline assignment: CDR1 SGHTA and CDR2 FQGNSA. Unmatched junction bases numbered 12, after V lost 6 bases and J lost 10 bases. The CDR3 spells CASSFERGLGEQFF. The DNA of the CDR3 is TGTGCCAGCAGTTTCGAGCGGGGTCTGGGGGAGCAGTTCTTC.

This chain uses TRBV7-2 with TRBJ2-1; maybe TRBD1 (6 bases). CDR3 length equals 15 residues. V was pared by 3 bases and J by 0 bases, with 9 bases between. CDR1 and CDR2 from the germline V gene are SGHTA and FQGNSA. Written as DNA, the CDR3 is TGTGCCAGCAGCTTCACAGGGAGCTCCTACAATGAGCAGTTCTTC. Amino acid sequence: CASSFTGSSYNEQFF.

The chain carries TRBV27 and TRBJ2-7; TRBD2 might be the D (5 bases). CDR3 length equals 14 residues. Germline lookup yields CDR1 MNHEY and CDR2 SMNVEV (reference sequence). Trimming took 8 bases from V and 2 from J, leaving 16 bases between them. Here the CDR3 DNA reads TGTGCCAGCTCTCCAAGCGGCGTACCCTACGAGCAGTACTTC. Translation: CASSPSGVPYEQYF.

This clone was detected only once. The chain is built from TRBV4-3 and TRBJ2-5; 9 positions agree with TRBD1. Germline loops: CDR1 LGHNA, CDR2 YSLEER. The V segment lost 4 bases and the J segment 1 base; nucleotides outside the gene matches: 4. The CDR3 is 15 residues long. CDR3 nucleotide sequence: TGCGCCAGCAGCCCAGGGACAGGGACCCAAGAGACCCAGTACTTC. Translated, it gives CASSPGTGTQETQYF.

The CDR3 region is CASSPWDTSSYTGELFF. CDR3 in DNA: TGCGCCAGCAGCCCCTGGGACACTTCTAGTTACACCGGGGAGCTGTTTTTT. The gene calls are TRBV5-1 and TRBJ2-2; possible D gene TRBD1, 6 bases. CDR3 length: 17 residues. Germline CDR1 SGHRS, CDR2 YFSETQ. Trimming stripped 4 bases from V and 3 bases from J, with 19 bases between. Full variable domain (remainder filled in from reference TRBV5-1 and TRBJ2-2): KAGVTQTPRYLIKTRGQQVTLSCSPISGHRSVSWYQQTPGQGLQFLFEYFSETQRNKGNFPGRFSGRQFSNSRSEMNVSTLELGDSALYLCASSPWDTSSYTGELFFGEGSRLTVL.

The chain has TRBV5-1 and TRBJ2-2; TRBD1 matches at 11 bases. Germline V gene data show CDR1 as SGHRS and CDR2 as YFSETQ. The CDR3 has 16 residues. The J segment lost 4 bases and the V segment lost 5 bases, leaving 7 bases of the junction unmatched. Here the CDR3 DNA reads TGCGCCAGCAGAGAAGCCGGGACAGGGGGCACCGGGGAGCTGTTTTTT. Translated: CASREAGTGGTGELFF.

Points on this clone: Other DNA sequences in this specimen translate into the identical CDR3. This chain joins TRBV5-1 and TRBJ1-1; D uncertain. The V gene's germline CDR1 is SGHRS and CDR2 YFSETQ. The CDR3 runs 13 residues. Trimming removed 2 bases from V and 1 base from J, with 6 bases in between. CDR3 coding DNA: TGCGCCAGCAGCTTCGGCGGGAACACTGAAGCTTTCTTT. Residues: CASSFGGNTEAFF.

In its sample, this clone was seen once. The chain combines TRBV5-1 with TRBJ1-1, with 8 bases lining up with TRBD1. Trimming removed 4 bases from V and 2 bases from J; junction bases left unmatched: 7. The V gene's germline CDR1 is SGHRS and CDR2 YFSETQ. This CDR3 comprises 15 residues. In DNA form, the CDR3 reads TGCGCCAGCAGCCAGACAGGGGTACGAAACACTGAAGCTTTCTTT. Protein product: CASSQTGVRNTEAFF.

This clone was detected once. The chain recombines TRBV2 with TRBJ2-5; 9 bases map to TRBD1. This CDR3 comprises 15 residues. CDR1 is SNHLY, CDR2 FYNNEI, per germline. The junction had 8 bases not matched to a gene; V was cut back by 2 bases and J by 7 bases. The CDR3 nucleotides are TGTGCCAGCAGTGAACCCCCGGGACAGGGCATGACCCAGTACTTC. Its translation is CASSEPPGQGMTQYF.

The CDR3 protein is CASSLGPTTGNTEAFF. The DNA for the CDR3 is TGTGCCAGCAGCTTAGGCCCTACCACAGGGAACACTGAAGCTTTCTTT. V is TRBV7-8 and J is TRBJ1-1, with a possible D match to TRBD1 (5 bases). The length of the CDR3 is 16 residues. V was shortened by 1 base and J by 1 base, with 13 bases between the two germline ends. Germline V CDR1 and CDR2: SGHVS, FQNEAQ. The variable domain in full, with the rest retrieved from reference TRBV7-8 and TRBJ1-1, is GAGVSQSPRYKVAKRGQDVALRCDPISGHVSLFWYQQALGQGPEFLTYFQNEAQLDKSGLPSDRFFAERPEGSVSTLKIQRTQQEDSAVYLCASSLGPTTGNTEAFFGQGTRLTVV.

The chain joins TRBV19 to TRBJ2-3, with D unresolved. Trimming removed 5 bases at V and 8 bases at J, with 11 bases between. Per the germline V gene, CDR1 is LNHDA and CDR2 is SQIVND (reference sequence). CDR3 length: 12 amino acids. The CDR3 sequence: CASSPARGTQYF. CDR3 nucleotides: TGTGCCAGTAGTCCGGCCCGCGGTACGCAGTATTTT. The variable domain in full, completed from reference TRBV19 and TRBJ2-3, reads DGGITQSPKYLFRKEGQNVTLSCEQNLNHDAMYWYRQDPGQGLRLIYYSQIVNDFQKGDIAEGYSVSREKKESFPLTVTSAQKNPTAFYLCASSPARGTQYFGPGTRLTVL.

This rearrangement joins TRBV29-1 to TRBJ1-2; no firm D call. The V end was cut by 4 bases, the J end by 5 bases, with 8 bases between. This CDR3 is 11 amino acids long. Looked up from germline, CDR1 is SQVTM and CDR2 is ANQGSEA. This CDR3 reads CSVVSSYGYTF. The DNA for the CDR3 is TGCAGCGTTGTATCTTCTTATGGCTACACCTTC.

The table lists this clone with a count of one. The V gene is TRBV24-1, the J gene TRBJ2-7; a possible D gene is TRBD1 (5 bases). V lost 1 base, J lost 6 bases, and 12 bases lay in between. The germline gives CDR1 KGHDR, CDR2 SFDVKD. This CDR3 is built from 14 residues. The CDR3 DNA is TGTGCCACCAGTGATTTCCCAGGGTCGGGCGAGCAGTACTTC. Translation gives CATSDFPGSGEQYF.

The CDR3 DNA reads as TGTGCCAGCAGCCCCGTGGGAAGGGACAGGGGTGAGACCCAGTACTTC. Protein: CASSPVGRDRGETQYF. The chain combines TRBV11-2 with TRBJ2-5; 10 bases match TRBD1. There are 16 residues in the CDR3. CDR1 and CDR2 from the germline V gene are SGHAT and FQNNGV. J gave up 5 bases and V 5 bases, and 11 bases lay outside the gene matches.

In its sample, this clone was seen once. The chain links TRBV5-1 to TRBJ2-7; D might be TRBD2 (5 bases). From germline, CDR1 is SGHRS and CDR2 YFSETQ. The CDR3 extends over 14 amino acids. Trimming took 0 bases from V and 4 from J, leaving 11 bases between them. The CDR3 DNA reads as TGCGCCAGCAGCTTGGGCGGGCAGTATTACGAGCAGTACTTC. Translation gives CASSLGGQYYEQYF.

CDR3 in amino acids: CASSQGVRRDRFINYGYTF. CDR3 sequence (DNA): TGCGCCAGCAGTCAGGGGGTTCGCCGGGACAGGTTCATTAACTATGGCTACACCTTC. This chain joins TRBV23-1 and TRBJ1-2; the match to TRBD1 covers 8 bases. TRBV23-1 is annotated as an ORF whose role is uncertain. The CDR3 covers 19 residues. V gave up 3 bases and J gave up 1 base; unmatched junction bases: 16.

Here the CDR3 reads CASSYSSPGELFF. DNA of the CDR3: TGTGCCAGCAGTTACTCGAGCCCCGGGGAGCTGTTTTTT. The J gene is TRBJ2-2, the V gene TRBV6-6, with D uncertain. The CDR3 spans 13 residues. V was shortened by 0 bases and J by 6 bases, with 5 bases between the two germline ends. Germline CDR1 and CDR2: MNHNY and SVGAGI (reference sequence).

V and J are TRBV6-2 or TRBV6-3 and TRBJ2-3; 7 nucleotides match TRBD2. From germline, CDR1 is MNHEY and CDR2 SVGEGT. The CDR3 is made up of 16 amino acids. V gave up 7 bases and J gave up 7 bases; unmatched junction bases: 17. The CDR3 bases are TGTGCCAGCATCCCCTCTGGGGGGGTGCGCCGTTATACGCAGTATTTT. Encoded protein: CASIPSGGVRRYTQYF.

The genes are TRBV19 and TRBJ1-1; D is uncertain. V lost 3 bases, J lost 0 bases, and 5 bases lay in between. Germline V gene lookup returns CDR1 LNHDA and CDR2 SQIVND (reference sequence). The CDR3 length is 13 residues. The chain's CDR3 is CASSIRVNTEAFF. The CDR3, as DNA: TGTGCCAGTAGTATTCGGGTGAACACTGAAGCTTTCTTT. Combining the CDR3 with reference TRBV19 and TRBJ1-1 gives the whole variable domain DGGITQSPKYLFRKEGQNVTLSCEQNLNHDAMYWYRQDPGQGLRLIYYSQIVNDFQKGDIAEGYSVSREKKESFPLTVTSAQKNPTAFYLCASSIRVNTEAFFGQGTRLTVV.

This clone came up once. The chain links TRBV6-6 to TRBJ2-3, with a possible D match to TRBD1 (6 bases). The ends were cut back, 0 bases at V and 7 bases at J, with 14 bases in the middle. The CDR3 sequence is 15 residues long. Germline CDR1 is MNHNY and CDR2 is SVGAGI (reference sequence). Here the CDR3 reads CASSYSTTGSNTQYF. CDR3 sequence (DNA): TGTGCCAGCAGTTACTCGACCACAGGGTCTAATACGCAGTATTTT.